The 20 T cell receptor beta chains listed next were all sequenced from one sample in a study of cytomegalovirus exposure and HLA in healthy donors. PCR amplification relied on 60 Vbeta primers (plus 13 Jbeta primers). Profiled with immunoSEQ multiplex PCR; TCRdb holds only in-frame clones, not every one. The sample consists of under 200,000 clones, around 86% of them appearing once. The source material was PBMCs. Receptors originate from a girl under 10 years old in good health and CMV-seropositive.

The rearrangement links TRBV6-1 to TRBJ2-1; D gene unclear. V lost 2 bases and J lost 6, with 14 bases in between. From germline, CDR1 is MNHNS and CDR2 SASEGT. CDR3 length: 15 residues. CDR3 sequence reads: CASSELGETPNEQFF. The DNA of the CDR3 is TGTGCCAGCAGTGAACTAGGCGAGACCCCCAATGAGCAGTTCTTC.

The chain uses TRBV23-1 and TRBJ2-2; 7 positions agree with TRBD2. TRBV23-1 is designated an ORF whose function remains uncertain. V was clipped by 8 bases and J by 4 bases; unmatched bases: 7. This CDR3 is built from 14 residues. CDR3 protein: CASPRTGGTGELFF. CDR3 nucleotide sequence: TGCGCCAGCCCCCGGACGGGGGGCACCGGGGAGCTGTTTTTT.

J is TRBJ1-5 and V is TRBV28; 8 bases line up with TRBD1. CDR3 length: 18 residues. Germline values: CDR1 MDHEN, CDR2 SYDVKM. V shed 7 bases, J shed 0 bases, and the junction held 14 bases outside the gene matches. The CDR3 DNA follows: TGTGCCAGCACCTTGGCAGGGGGCGTAATTGATAGCAATCAGCCCCAGCATTTT. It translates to CASTLAGGVIDSNQPQHF.

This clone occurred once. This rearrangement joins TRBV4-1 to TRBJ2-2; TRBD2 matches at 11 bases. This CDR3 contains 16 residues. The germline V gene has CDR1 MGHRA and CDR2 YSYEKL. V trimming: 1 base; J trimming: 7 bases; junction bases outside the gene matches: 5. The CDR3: CASSQANLAGGGELFF. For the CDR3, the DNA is TGCGCCAGCAGCCAAGCAAACCTAGCGGGAGGCGGGGAGCTGTTTTTT.

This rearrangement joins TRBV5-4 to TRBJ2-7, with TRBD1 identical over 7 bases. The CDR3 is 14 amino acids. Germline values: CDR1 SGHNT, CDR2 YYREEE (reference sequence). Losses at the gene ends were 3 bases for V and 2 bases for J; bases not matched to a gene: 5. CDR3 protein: CASSSMTGTYEQYF. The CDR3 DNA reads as TGTGCCAGCAGCTCTATGACAGGGACCTACGAGCAGTACTTC.

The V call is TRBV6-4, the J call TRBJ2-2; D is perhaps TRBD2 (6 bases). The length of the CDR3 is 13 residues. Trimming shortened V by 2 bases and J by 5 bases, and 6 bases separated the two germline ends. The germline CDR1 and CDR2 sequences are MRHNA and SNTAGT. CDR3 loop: CASSDGGTGELFF. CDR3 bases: TGTGCCAGCAGTGACGGGGGGACCGGGGAGCTGTTTTTT.

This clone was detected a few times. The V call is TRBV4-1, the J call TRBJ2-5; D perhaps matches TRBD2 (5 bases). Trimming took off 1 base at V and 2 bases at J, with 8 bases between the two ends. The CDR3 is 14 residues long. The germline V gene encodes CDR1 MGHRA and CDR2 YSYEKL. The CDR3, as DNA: TGCGCCAGCAGCCAAGCGGGAAAGCAAGAGACCCAGTACTTC. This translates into CASSQAGKQETQYF.

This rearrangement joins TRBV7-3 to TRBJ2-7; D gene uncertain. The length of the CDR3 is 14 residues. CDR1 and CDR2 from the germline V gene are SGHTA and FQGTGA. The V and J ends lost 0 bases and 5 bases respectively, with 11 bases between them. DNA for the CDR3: TGTGCCAGCAGCTTAACGAACACCCATAACGAGCAGTACTTC. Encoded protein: CASSLTNTHNEQYF.

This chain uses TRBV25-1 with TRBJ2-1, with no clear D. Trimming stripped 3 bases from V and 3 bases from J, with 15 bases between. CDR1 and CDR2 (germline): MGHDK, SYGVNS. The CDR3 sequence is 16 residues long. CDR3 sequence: CASSEVTAPRYNEQFF. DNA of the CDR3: TGTGCCAGCAGTGAGGTCACAGCTCCCCGCTACAATGAGCAGTTCTTC.

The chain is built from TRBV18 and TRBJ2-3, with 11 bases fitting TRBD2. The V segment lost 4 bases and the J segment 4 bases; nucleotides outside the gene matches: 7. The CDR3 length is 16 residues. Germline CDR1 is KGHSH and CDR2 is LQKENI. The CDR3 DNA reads TGTGCCAGCTCACTACCTACTAGCGGGAGAGCAGATACGCAGTATTTT. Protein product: CASSLPTSGRADTQYF.

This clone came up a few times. In DNA form, the CDR3 reads TGTGCCACCAAGGACAGGGGGCTTAGCTTGGAGGGGGAGCAGTACTTC. Its protein is CATKDRGLSLEGEQYF. The J gene is TRBJ2-7, the V gene TRBV27; 11 bases are a match to TRBD1. The ends lost 10 bases at V and 7 bases at J; junction bases unmatched: 18. There are 16 residues in the CDR3. The V gene's germline CDR1 is MNHEY and CDR2 SMNVEV (reference sequence).

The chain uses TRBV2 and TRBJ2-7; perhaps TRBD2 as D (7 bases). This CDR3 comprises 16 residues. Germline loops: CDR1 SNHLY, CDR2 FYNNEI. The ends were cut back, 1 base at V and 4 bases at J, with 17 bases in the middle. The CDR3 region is CASSEGGRGRGYEQYF. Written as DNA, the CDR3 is TGTGCCAGCAGTGAAGGGGGGAGGGGGAGAGGGTACGAGCAGTACTTC.

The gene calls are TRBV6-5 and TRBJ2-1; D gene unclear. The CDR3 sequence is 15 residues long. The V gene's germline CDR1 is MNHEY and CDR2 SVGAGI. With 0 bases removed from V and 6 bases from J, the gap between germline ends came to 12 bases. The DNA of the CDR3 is TGTGCCAGCAGTTACTCACGGAACTACCTCAATGAGCAGTTCTTC. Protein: CASSYSRNYLNEQFF.

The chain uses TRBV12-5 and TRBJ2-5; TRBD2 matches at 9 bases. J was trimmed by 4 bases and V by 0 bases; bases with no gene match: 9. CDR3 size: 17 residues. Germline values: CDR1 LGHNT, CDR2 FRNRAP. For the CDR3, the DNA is TGTGCTAGTGGTTTGGTCCCCGGGGCGGGAGGGGTAGAGACCCAGTACTTC. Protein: CASGLVPGAGGVETQYF.

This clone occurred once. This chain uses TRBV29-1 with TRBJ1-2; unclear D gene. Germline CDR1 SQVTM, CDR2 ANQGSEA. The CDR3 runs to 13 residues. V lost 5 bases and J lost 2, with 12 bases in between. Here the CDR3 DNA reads TGCAGCGTTCCGGATGCAGGCAACTATGGCTACACCTTC. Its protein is CSVPDAGNYGYTF.

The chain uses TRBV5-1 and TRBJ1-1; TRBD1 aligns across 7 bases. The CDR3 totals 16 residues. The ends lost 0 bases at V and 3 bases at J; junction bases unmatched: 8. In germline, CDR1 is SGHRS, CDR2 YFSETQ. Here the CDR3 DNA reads TGCGCCAGCAGCTTGGGGGACAGCCTAGCCTACACTGAAGCTTTCTTT. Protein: CASSLGDSLAYTEAFF.

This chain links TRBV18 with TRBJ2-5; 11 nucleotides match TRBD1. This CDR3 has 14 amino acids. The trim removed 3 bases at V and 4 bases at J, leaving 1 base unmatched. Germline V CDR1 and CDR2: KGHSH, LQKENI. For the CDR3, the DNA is TGTGCCAGCTCACCGGACAGGGGGCCAGAGACCCAGTACTTC. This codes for CASSPDRGPETQYF.

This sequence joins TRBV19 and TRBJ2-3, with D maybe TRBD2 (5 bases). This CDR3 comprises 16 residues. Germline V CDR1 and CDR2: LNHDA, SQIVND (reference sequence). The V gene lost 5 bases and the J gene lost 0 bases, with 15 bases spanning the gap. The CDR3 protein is CASSVPSAGSTDTQYF. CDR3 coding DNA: TGTGCCAGTAGTGTCCCAAGCGCGGGTAGCACAGATACGCAGTATTTT.

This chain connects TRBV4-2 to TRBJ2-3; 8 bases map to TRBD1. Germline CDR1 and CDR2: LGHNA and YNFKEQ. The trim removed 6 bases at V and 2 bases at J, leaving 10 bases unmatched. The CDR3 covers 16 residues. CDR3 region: CASSRWAGGNTDTQYF. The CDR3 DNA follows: TGTGCCAGCAGTCGATGGGCAGGGGGCAACACAGATACGCAGTATTTT.

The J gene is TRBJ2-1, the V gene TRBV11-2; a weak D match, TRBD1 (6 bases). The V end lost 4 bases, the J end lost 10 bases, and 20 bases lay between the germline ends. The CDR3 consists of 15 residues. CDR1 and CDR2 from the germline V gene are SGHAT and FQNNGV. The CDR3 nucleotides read TGTGCCAGCAGCTCGTTAAAAACAGGGAGACGGGAGCAGTTCTTC. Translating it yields CASSSLKTGRREQFF.